This T cell receptor beta chain was retrieved from a study of cytomegalovirus exposure and HLA in healthy donors. Findings and caveats of the study: HLA-A and HLA-B allele assignments for most subjects were reportedly predicted accurately using TCR beta sequences. Researchers catalogued over 150 TCR beta chains as cytomegalovirus-associated. Presence/absence analysis assumed near-uniform sequencing depth across donors. An ancestry cluster, one associated with Asian ancestry, reportedly showed fewer N-insertions than the roughly 670-donor mean in a later analysis.

The study ran its PCR with 60 Vbeta and 13 Jbeta primers. Produced via immunoSEQ multiplex PCR; TCRdb's table is partial and in-frame only. The profile shows 100,000 to 150,000 clones, over 60% of them singletons. In the case of this clone: No antigen is known for it.

CDR1 and CDR2 (germline): MGHRA, YSYEKL. The length of the CDR3 is 15 residues. V dropped 0 bases and J dropped 6; count of bases not matched to a gene: 4. Sequenced: PBMCs. The TCR was taken from a man in his fifties in good health and CMV-seronegative. The chain carries TRBV4-1 and TRBJ2-2, with 7 bases lining up with TRBD2. CDR3 sequence (DNA): TGCGCCAGCAGCCAAGACGGGGGGACGGCCGGGGAGCTGTTTTTT. This encodes CASSQDGGTAGELFF.